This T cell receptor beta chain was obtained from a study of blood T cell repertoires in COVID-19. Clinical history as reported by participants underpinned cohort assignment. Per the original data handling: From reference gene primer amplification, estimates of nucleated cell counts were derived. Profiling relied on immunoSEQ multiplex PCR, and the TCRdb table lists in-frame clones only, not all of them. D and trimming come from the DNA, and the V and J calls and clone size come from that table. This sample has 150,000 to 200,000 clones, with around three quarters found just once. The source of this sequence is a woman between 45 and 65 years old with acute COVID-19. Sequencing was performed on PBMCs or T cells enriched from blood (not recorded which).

CDR3: CASTADRGIHEQYV. Here the CDR3 DNA reads TGTGCCAGCACTGCGGACAGGGGAATCCACGAGCAGTACGTC. The gene calls are TRBV28 and TRBJ2-7, with 9 bases matching TRBD1. The CDR3 is made up of 14 amino acids. Trimming took 7 bases from V and 5 from J; bases not matched to a gene: 9. CDR1 MDHEN and CDR2 SYDVKM come from the germline V gene.